This TCR beta chain was sequenced during a study of vaccination effects on CD4 cells after COVID-19. In the study overall: Sampling occurred a median 72 days post second dose, range 14 to 241. The study's findings and limits: Relatively few convalescent patients took part in the study, which had no early post-infection timepoints.

Before sequencing, viral peptide pools were used by the ViraFEST assay to expand antigen-specific CD4+ T cells. Following 10 days of culture, CD4+ T cells were isolated. Of the BNT162b2 and mRNA-1273 vaccines, participants received two doses of one or the other. None of these healthy vaccinees had been infected with SARS-CoV-2 before vaccination. A half-medium replacement with IL-2 medium was carried out on days 3 and 7. As concerns this clone: Its antigen is currently unknown.

In germline, CDR1 is KGHSH, CDR2 LQKENI. The CDR3 runs to 15 residues. The ends lost 1 base at V and 7 bases at J; junction bases unmatched: 3. The data were produced by immunoSEQ multiplex PCR, yet TCRdb's version contains in-frame clones alone and is incomplete. The table lists around 22,000 clones, around 70% of them singletons, with 9.5% to 13% in the top ten. This chain connects TRBV18 to TRBJ2-2; 10 nucleotides agree with TRBD1. Sample: CD4+ T cells from PBMCs cultured with HCoV-NL63 spike peptides, taken after COVID-19 vaccination. The sequence derives from a human donor who received a COVID-19 vaccine. This CDR3 is CASSPRQGADGELFF. The CDR3 coding sequence is TGTGCCAGCTCACCACGACAGGGGGCGGACGGGGAGCTGTTTTTT.